This T cell receptor (beta chain) was documented in a study of blood T cell repertoires in COVID-19 (TCRdb year 2020). Study-level background: The collaborator samples originated in the United States, Italy and Spain and spanned the acute and convalescent phases of COVID-19. The repertoires were made available in a free public database intended to serve as a resource for research on the immune response to SARS-CoV-2. Where HLA class I and class II types were available, the types were taken from metadata supplied by the sample provider, not from assay-based typing. Deeply sampled blood TCRbeta repertoires from subjects exposed to, actively infected with, or recovered from COVID-19 were included in the dataset. The sample metadata nearly always contained a de-identified subject ID, COVID-19 status, age in years and sex. The samples were drawn from two sources: the first 160 participants of the ongoing ImmuneRACE study, and 1,200 or so subjects contributed by 6 global collaborators. The prospective study material was composed of cDNA or gDNA derived from T cells, B-cell-depleted T cells, or PBMCs. Study-wide findings and limitations: The quantity of clinical and demographic metadata differed by source and by participant and was supplied without curation.

Counted from cysteine to phenylalanine, this CDR3 has 16 amino acids. The sequence is cut down to CDR3 DNA, 48 bases in frame from base 1. V is clipped by 4 bases and J by 1 base, and the sequence between their germline boundaries is 16 bases long. The CDR1 and CDR2 encoded by the germline V gene are MDHEN and SYDVKM. Participants in the prospective study were aged 18 to 89 years, lived in about two dozen United States geographic areas, and enrolled through a virtual design. Cohort assignment in the prospective study relied on participant-reported clinical history from a screening survey and a study questionnaire. Exposed participants had been in contact, within 2 weeks of entering the study, with a person who had a PCR-confirmed or clinician-diagnosed case of COVID-19. In the prospective study, whole blood, serum and a nasopharyngeal or oropharyngeal swab were collected from each participant by mobile phlebotomists. Participants in the prospective study had the option to provide additional blood draws and questionnaires over an approximately 2-month period. Before DNA extraction, blood samples from the prospective study were shipped at room temperature or frozen.

TCRbeta CDR3 regions were amplified from genomic DNA by means of the immunoSEQ Assay, a bias-controlled multiplex PCR. Concerning the study's data processing: Nucleated cell counts per sample were estimated from amplification of reference gene primers within the assay. To quantify the absolute abundance of each unique TCRbeta CDR3 rearrangement, sequence reads were collapsed and filtered. For each sample, productive Simpson clonality was calculated as the square root of Simpson's diversity index over productive rearrangements. TCRdb retrieved this table from immuneACCESS and kept in-frame rearrangements only. Not all clones are present; in checked studies, unresolved V genes account for under half, and no reason is known for the remainder. V and J calls and clone size are given by that table; D and trimming were obtained from the DNA. The sample yields almost 350,000 clones; roughly 90% were counted once. The ten biggest clones cover approximately 1% of the sample.

For this clone: No cognate antigen has been identified for it. Per-base qualities were not stored, and no clone one base away is much larger.

The sample taken for sequencing was PBMCs or T cells enriched from blood (not recorded which). The sequence was collected from a woman between 25 and 40 years old who had been exposed to COVID-19. The rearrangement combines TRBV28 with TRBJ1-1; TRBD1 might be the D gene, on 5 matching bases. CDR3 loop: CASSSAGSGANTEAFF. The DNA sequence is TGTGCCAGCAGTTCCGCAGGCAGCGGGGCGAACACTGAAGCTTTCTTT.